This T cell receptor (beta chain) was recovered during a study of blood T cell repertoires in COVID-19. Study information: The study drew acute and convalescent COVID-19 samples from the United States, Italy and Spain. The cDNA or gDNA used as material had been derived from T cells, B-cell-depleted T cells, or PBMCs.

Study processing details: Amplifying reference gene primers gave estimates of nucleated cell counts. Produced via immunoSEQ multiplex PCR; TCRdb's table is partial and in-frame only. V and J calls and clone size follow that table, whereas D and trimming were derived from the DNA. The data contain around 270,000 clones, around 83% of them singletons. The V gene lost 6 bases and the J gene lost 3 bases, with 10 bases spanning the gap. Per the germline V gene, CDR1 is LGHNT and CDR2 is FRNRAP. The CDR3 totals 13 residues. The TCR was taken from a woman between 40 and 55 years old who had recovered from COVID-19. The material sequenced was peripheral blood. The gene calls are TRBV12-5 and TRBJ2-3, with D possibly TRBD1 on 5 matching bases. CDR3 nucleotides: TGTGCTAGTGGCCTGACAGAAACAGATACGCAGTATTTT. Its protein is CASGLTETDTQYF.